Following are 8 T cell receptor beta chains from one sample sequenced in a study of blood T cell repertoires in COVID-19 (dated by TCRdb to about 2020). The method behind the library was the immunoSEQ multiplex PCR assay. The source is immuneACCESS, and TCRdb retained only in-frame sequences with V and J called. Part of the clones is not carried over; for the studies checked, unresolved V genes explain less than half of this, and the remainder is unexplained. The sample table lists over 250,000 clones, 83% of them with a count of one. Jointly, the top ten make up more than 8% of the sample. Material for sequencing was peripheral blood. The receptors were gathered from a woman between 45 and 65 years old who had recovered from COVID-19.

This chain links TRBV5-5 with TRBJ1-2; 8 bases match TRBD1. Germline lookup yields CDR1 SGHKS and CDR2 YYEKEE (reference sequence). The CDR3 covers 14 residues. V shed 4 bases, J shed 5 bases, and the junction held 7 bases outside the gene matches. Written as DNA, the CDR3 is TGTGCCAGCAGCGGACAGACAGGGGATTATGGCTACACCTTC. It codes for CASSGQTGDYGYTF.

The V gene is TRBV30, the J gene TRBJ1-1; TRBD1 aligns across 9 bases. The CDR3 totals 13 residues. Unmatched junction bases numbered 11, after V lost 4 bases and J lost 11 bases. Germline V CDR1 and CDR2: GTSNPN, SVGIG (reference sequence). CDR3 sequence reads: CAWNVDRGGRAFF. Here the CDR3 DNA reads TGTGCCTGGAACGTAGACAGGGGGGGACGGGCTTTCTTT.

The rearrangement links TRBV24-1 to TRBJ2-2; D remains ambiguous. V was shortened by 4 bases and J by 3 bases, with 8 bases between the two germline ends. The V gene's germline CDR1 is KGHDR and CDR2 SFDVKD. The CDR3 extends over 14 amino acids. The CDR3 sequence: CATSDHIYTGELFF. The CDR3, as DNA: TGTGCCACCAGTGACCACATCTACACCGGGGAGCTGTTTTTT.

The chain links TRBV7-2 to TRBJ1-6; no definite D call. In germline, CDR1 is SGHTA, CDR2 FQGNSA. The germline V and J ends were trimmed by 5 bases and 9 bases, with 14 bases remaining between them. This CDR3 is built from 14 residues. In nucleotides, the CDR3 is TGTGCCAGCAGCCCGAGAGCGGAGAGTTCACCCCTCCACTTT. It specifies CASSPRAESSPLHF.

The chain links TRBV4-3 to TRBJ2-7; D perhaps matches TRBD1 (6 bases). CDR3 size: 13 residues. V was shortened by 0 bases and J by 6 bases, with 9 bases between the two germline ends. The germline CDR1 and CDR2 sequences are LGHNA and YSLEER. Written as DNA, the CDR3 is TGCGCCAGCAGCCAAGAGAAAGGGGGCGAGCAGTACTTC. This codes for CASSQEKGGEQYF.

This clone was counted only a few times. The V and J genes are TRBV19 and TRBJ1-5, with D possibly TRBD1 on 6 matching bases. Trimming took off 4 bases at V and 5 bases at J, with 12 bases between the two ends. The germline CDR1 and CDR2 sequences are LNHDA and SQIVND (reference sequence). The CDR3 spans 14 residues. The CDR3 nucleotides read TGTGCCAGTAGTAACAGGGAAGACTATCAGCCCCAGCATTTT. As protein: CASSNREDYQPQHF.

J is TRBJ2-7 and V is TRBV7-2, with 7 nucleotides matching TRBD1. This CDR3 spans 16 amino acids. J was trimmed by 4 bases and V by 2 bases; bases with no gene match: 11. The germline CDR1 and CDR2 sequences are SGHTA and FQGNSA. CDR3 sequence reads: CASSLRAGGFSYEQYF. Here the CDR3 DNA reads TGTGCCAGCAGCTTAAGGGCAGGGGGATTTTCGTACGAGCAGTACTTC. Full variable domain (outside the CDR3, taken from reference TRBV7-2 and TRBJ2-7): GAGVSQSPSNKVTEKGKDVELRCDPISGHTALYWYRQSLGQGLEFLIYFQGNSAPDKSGLPSDRFSAERTGGSVSTLTIQRTQQEDSAVYLCASSLRAGGFSYEQYFGPGTRLTVT.

This chain joins TRBV30 and TRBJ1-3; 7 nucleotides align to TRBD1. The junction had 6 bases not matched to a gene; V was cut back by 3 bases and J by 4 bases. The germline CDR1 and CDR2 sequences are GTSNPN and SVGIG (reference sequence). This CDR3 is 14 amino acids long. Here the CDR3 DNA reads TGTGCCTGGAGGCACAGGGGTGGGGGAAACACCATATATTTT. This sequence encodes CAWRHRGGGNTIYF.